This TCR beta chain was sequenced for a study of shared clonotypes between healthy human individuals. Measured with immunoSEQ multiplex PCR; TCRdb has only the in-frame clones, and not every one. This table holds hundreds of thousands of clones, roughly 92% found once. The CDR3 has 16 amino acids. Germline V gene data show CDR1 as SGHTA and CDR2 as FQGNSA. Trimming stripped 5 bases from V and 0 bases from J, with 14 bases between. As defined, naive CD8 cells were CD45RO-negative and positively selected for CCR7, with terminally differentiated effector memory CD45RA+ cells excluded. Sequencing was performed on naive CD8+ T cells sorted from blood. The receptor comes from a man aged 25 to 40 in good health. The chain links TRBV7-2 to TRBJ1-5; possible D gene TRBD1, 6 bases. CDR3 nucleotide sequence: TGTGCCAGCAGCGGTACAAAGGGGGGTAGCAATCAGCCCCAGCATTTT. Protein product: CASSGTKGGSNQPQHF.